This T cell receptor beta chain is drawn from a study of blood T cell repertoires in COVID-19. In the study overall: Donors in the United States, Italy and Spain gave samples during acute or convalescent COVID-19. Nucleic acid was either cDNA or gDNA, and it came from T cells, B-cell-depleted T cells, or PBMCs.

TCRdb's table, derived via immunoSEQ multiplex PCR, lists solely in-frame clones and lacks some. The profile shows approximately 270,000 clones, 70% to 85% of them singletons. CDR1 and CDR2 from the germline V gene are SQVTM and ANQGSEA. The CDR3 runs 13 residues. J gave up 2 bases and V 7 bases, and 6 bases lay outside the gene matches. The chain recombines TRBV29-1 with TRBJ2-7; 9 bases align to TRBD1. This clonotype was sampled from a human donor with COVID-19, enrolled during active disease. The donor label of this sample is uncertain. What was sequenced was peripheral blood. The CDR3: CSARDRVAYEQYF. For the CDR3, the DNA is TGCAGCGCCCGGGACAGGGTCGCCTACGAGCAGTACTTC.